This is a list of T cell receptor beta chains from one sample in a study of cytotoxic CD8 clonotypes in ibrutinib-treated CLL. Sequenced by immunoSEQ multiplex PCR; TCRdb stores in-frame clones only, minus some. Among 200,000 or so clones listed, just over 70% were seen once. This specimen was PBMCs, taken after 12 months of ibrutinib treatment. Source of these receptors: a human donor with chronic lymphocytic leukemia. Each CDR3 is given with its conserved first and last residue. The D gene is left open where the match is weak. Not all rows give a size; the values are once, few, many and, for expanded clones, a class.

CDR3: CASRGTYSNQPQHF
DNA: TGTGCCAGCAGGGGTACCTATAGCAATCAGCCCCAGCATTTT
size: NA
D: NA
J: TRBJ1-5
V: TRBV6-6

CDR3: CASSSRLPGTGPTEAFF
DNA: TGCGCCAGCAGCTCTCGCCTTCCCGGGACAGGGCCCACTGAAGCTTTCTTT
size: NA
D: TRBD1
J: TRBJ1-1
V: TRBV5-1

CDR3: CASSFHRVKAYEQYF
DNA: TGTGCCAGCAGCTTCCACAGGGTAAAGGCCTACGAGCAGTACTTC
size: many
D: NA
J: TRBJ2-7
V: TRBV5-8

CDR3: CAWSSGPGTDTQYF
DNA: TGTGCCTGGAGTTCCGGCCCCGGCACAGATACGCAGTATTTT
size: NA
D: NA
J: TRBJ2-3
V: TRBV30

CDR3: CATSTEGNQPQHF
DNA: TGTGCCACCAGCACTGAGGGGAATCAGCCCCAGCATTTT
size: few
D: NA
J: TRBJ1-5
V: TRBV15

CDR3: CAISGQSQETQYF
DNA: TGTGCCATCAGTGGCCAGAGCCAAGAGACCCAGTACTTC
size: NA
D: NA
J: TRBJ2-5
V: TRBV10-3

CDR3: CASSLRGQKETQYF
DNA: TGTGCTAGCAGCTTGCGGGGGCAGAAAGAGACCCAGTACTTC
size: NA
D: NA
J: TRBJ2-5
V: TRBV7-7

CDR3: CASSVTDSGANVLTF
DNA: TGTGCCAGCTCAGTCACGGACTCTGGGGCCAACGTCCTGACTTTC
size: NA
D: NA
J: TRBJ2-6
V: TRBV18

CDR3: CASTGGPRGTEAFF
DNA: TGTGCCAGTACGGGCGGGCCCAGGGGGACTGAAGCTTTCTTT
size: NA
D: TRBD1
J: TRBJ1-1
V: TRBV2

CDR3: CASSFRGWSTDTQYF
DNA: TGTGCCAGCAGTTTCAGGGGATGGTCCACAGATACGCAGTATTTT
size: NA
D: NA
J: TRBJ2-3
V: TRBV27

CDR3: CASSTRRAGGGGDEQFF
DNA: TGTGCCAGCAGTACCCGCCGAGCGGGAGGAGGTGGCGATGAGCAGTTCTTC
size: NA
D: TRBD2
J: TRBJ2-1
V: TRBV28

CDR3: CASAPPEQSSYNEQFF
DNA: TGTGCCAGCGCGCCCCCGGAACAAAGCTCCTACAATGAGCAGTTCTTC
size: NA
D: NA
J: TRBJ2-1
V: TRBV9

CDR3: CASSQQGNTEAFF
DNA: TGTGCCAGCAGCCAACAAGGGAACACTGAAGCTTTCTTT
size: few
D: NA
J: TRBJ1-1
V: TRBV9

CDR3: CASSPGGKETQYF
DNA: TGTGCCAGCAGCCCCGGGGGAAAGGAGACCCAGTACTTC
size: few
D: NA
J: TRBJ2-5
V: TRBV7-2

CDR3: CSVSRNANTEAFF
DNA: TGCAGCGTTAGTCGGAACGCTAACACTGAAGCTTTCTTT
size: NA
D: NA
J: TRBJ1-1
V: TRBV29-1

CDR3: CAWSAGWGHEQYF
DNA: TGTGCCTGGAGTGCAGGGTGGGGGCACGAGCAGTACTTC
size: NA
D: NA
J: TRBJ2-7
V: TRBV30

CDR3: CASSLEGAFEQYF
DNA: TGTGCCAGTAGTTTGGAGGGGGCGTTTGAGCAGTACTTC
size: NA
D: NA
J: TRBJ2-7
V: TRBV19

CDR3: CASSLLRQGATNEKLFF
DNA: TGTGCCAGCAGCTTACTTCGTCAGGGGGCAACTAATGAAAAACTGTTTTTT
size: NA
D: TRBD1
J: TRBJ1-4
V: TRBV7-8

CDR3: CASSEGQPQHF
DNA: TGTGCCAGCAGTGAGGGACAGCCCCAGCATTTT
size: few
D: NA
J: TRBJ1-5
V: TRBV25-1

CDR3: CASSLVGSADTQYF
DNA: TGTGCCAGCAGCTTAGTCGGAAGCGCGGATACGCAGTATTTT
size: NA
D: NA
J: TRBJ2-3
V: TRBV7-2

CDR3: CASSIQGFYTF
DNA: TGTGCCAGCAGCATTCAGGGGTTCTACACCTTC
size: NA
D: NA
J: TRBJ1-2
V: TRBV6-6

CDR3: CASSTGSGDEQFF
DNA: TGTGCCAGCAGCACCGGCTCGGGGGATGAGCAGTTCTTC
size: NA
D: NA
J: TRBJ2-1
V: TRBV5-6

CDR3: CAWSVPGNTIYF
DNA: TGTGCCTGGAGTGTTCCGGGAAACACCATATATTTT
size: NA
D: NA
J: TRBJ1-3
V: TRBV30

CDR3: CASSSRIAEEQYF
DNA: TGTGCCAGCAGCTCGCGGATAGCGGAGGAGCAGTACTTC
size: many
D: NA
J: TRBJ2-7
V: TRBV7-2

CDR3: CASSYSSLTGEAFF
DNA: TGTGCCAGCAGTTACTCGAGTCTCACAGGTGAAGCTTTCTTT
size: NA
D: NA
J: TRBJ1-1
V: TRBV6-5

CDR3: CASSLAGNYNEQFF
DNA: TGTGCCAGTAGTCTAGCGGGGAACTACAATGAGCAGTTCTTC
size: NA
D: TRBD2
J: TRBJ2-1
V: TRBV19

CDR3: CASKSWGGETQYF
DNA: TGTGCCAGCAAGTCTTGGGGGGGAGAGACCCAGTACTTC
size: NA
D: TRBD2
J: TRBJ2-5
V: TRBV7-2

CDR3: CAWSVAGITYEQYF
DNA: TGTGCCTGGAGTGTAGCGGGAATTACCTACGAGCAGTACTTC
size: NA
D: TRBD2
J: TRBJ2-7
V: TRBV30

CDR3: CASSIGWGGYNEQFF
DNA: TGTGCCAGTAGTATCGGATGGGGGGGATACAATGAGCAGTTCTTC
size: NA
D: TRBD2
J: TRBJ2-1
V: TRBV19

CDR3: CASSWGADTQYF
DNA: TGTGCCAGCAGCTGGGGGGCAGATACGCAGTATTTT
size: NA
D: NA
J: TRBJ2-3
V: TRBV5-6

CDR3: CASSLGRPEANYGYTF
DNA: TGTGCCAGCAGCTTAGGTCGACCCGAAGCTAACTATGGCTACACCTTC
size: NA
D: NA
J: TRBJ1-2
V: TRBV7-6

CDR3: CASSLWGAGNEQFF
DNA: TGCGCCAGCAGCTTGTGGGGGGCGGGGAATGAGCAGTTCTTC
size: NA
D: NA
J: TRBJ2-1
V: TRBV5-1

CDR3: CASSALGGGTNEQFF
DNA: TGCGCCAGCAGCGCCCTTGGGGGAGGAACCAATGAGCAGTTCTTC
size: once
D: NA
J: TRBJ2-1
V: TRBV5-1

CDR3: CASSLAGAGPSGYGYTF
DNA: TGTGCCAGCAGCTTAGCTGGGGCAGGACCGTCGGGCTATGGCTACACCTTC
size: NA
D: NA
J: TRBJ1-2
V: TRBV7-2

CDR3: CSGRTGGGNTIYF
DNA: TGCAGCGGTAGGACAGGGGGTGGAAACACCATATATTTT
size: NA
D: TRBD1
J: TRBJ1-3
V: TRBV29-1

CDR3: CASSLTGQGPPYEQYF
DNA: TGTGCCAGCAGTTTGACGGGACAGGGGCCTCCCTACGAGCAGTACTTC
size: NA
D: TRBD1
J: TRBJ2-7
V: TRBV9

CDR3: CASTAGPRGETQYF
DNA: TGTGCCAGCACCGCGGGACCCCGGGGAGAGACCCAGTACTTC
size: many
D: NA
J: TRBJ2-5
V: TRBV2

CDR3: CASSQVAGGSMETQYF
DNA: TGTGCCAGCAGCCAAGTAGCGGGAGGTTCAATGGAGACCCAGTACTTC
size: NA
D: TRBD2
J: TRBJ2-5
V: TRBV4-2

CDR3: CASSPGQGWNQPQHF
DNA: TGTGCCAGCTCACCGGGACAGGGTTGGAATCAGCCCCAGCATTTT
size: NA
D: TRBD1
J: TRBJ1-5
V: TRBV18

CDR3: CASSLQTGDGYTF
DNA: TGTGCCAGCAGCTTACAGACAGGGGACGGCTACACCTTC
size: many
D: TRBD1
J: TRBJ1-2
V: TRBV7-2

CDR3: CASSQSGIPYPEAFF
DNA: TGCGCCAGCAGCCAGTCAGGGATTCCATACCCTGAAGCTTTCTTT
size: NA
D: NA
J: TRBJ1-1
V: TRBV4-1

CDR3: CASSFGQRDNEQFF
DNA: TGCGCCAGCAGCTTTGGACAACGGGACAATGAGCAGTTCTTC
size: NA
D: NA
J: TRBJ2-1
V: TRBV5-1

CDR3: CAISETGRNSPLHF
DNA: TGTGCCATCAGTGAGACAGGGCGGAATTCACCCCTCCACTTT
size: few
D: NA
J: TRBJ1-6
V: TRBV10-3

CDR3: CASTRGQVYGYTF
DNA: TGTGCCAGCACCAGGGGACAGGTCTATGGCTACACCTTC
size: NA
D: TRBD1
J: TRBJ1-2
V: TRBV28

CDR3: CASSYSGSTLNEQYF
DNA: TGTGCCAGCAGCTATAGCGGGAGCACCCTCAACGAGCAGTACTTC
size: NA
D: TRBD2
J: TRBJ2-7
V: TRBV28

CDR3: CASSLTGLNTEAFF
DNA: TGCGCCAGCAGCCTCACGGGGTTGAACACTGAAGCTTTCTTT
size: NA
D: NA
J: TRBJ1-1
V: TRBV4-1

CDR3: CASSRGHNEQFF
DNA: TGTGCCAGCTCCAGGGGACACAATGAGCAGTTCTTC
size: NA
D: NA
J: TRBJ2-1
V: TRBV6-1

CDR3: CASSGLRALETQYF
DNA: TGTGCCAGCAGTGGTTTACGAGCGTTAGAGACCCAGTACTTC
size: once
D: NA
J: TRBJ2-5
V: TRBV2

CDR3: CASIPRGTGGEETQYF
DNA: TGTGCCAGCATCCCGAGGGGGACAGGAGGCGAGGAGACCCAGTACTTC
size: NA
D: TRBD1
J: TRBJ2-5
V: TRBV5-6

CDR3: CASSFPGLAGGPEYF
DNA: TGTGCCAGCAGCTTCCCAGGACTAGCGGGAGGGCCGGAGTACTTC
size: NA
D: TRBD2
J: TRBJ2-7
V: TRBV7-2

CDR3: CASSTSGSVTDTQYF
DNA: TGTGCCAGCAGCACTAGCGGGAGTGTCACAGATACGCAGTATTTT
size: NA
D: TRBD2
J: TRBJ2-3
V: TRBV5-4

CDR3: CASSFYGRVNTEAFF
DNA: TGTGCCAGCAGTTTTTACGGTCGGGTAAACACTGAAGCTTTCTTT
size: NA
D: NA
J: TRBJ1-1
V: TRBV6-5

CDR3: CASSPPGGSPLHF
DNA: TGTGCCAGCTCACCACCGGGAGGTTCACCCCTCCACTTT
size: NA
D: NA
J: TRBJ1-6
V: TRBV18

CDR3: CASSPPTGGVGEAFF
DNA: TGCGCCAGCAGCCCCCCGACAGGGGGCGTGGGAGAAGCTTTCTTT
size: once
D: TRBD1
J: TRBJ1-1
V: TRBV5-1

CDR3: CASQGYSEYQETQYF
DNA: TGTGCCAGCCAAGGGTATAGCGAGTACCAAGAGACCCAGTACTTC
size: NA
D: NA
J: TRBJ2-5
V: TRBV28

CDR3: CASSDPRRVPYGYTF
DNA: TGTGCCAGCAGCGACCCGCGCAGGGTGCCCTATGGCTACACCTTC
size: many
D: NA
J: TRBJ1-2
V: TRBV7-6

CDR3: CASSVDSGKGARYF
DNA: TGTGCCAGCAGCGTAGACTCAGGGAAGGGAGCGCGGTATTTT
size: NA
D: NA
J: TRBJ2-3
V: TRBV9

CDR3: CASSLGDLPGGGYTF
DNA: TGCGCCAGCAGCTTGGGAGATCTCCCCGGTGGTGGCTACACCTTC
size: few
D: NA
J: TRBJ1-2
V: TRBV5-1

CDR3: CASIARSNQPQHF
DNA: TGTGCCAGCATAGCCAGGTCCAATCAGCCCCAGCATTTT
size: few
D: NA
J: TRBJ1-5
V: TRBV2